This entry features one TCR beta chain sequence. Its specific antigen is unknown. These data belong to a study of T cells expressing NK-cell markers (dated by TCRdb to the early 2020s). As for the study more broadly: In sorted CD3+CD56+NKG2C+, CD3+CD56+NKG2C- and CD3+CD56-NKG2C+ T-cell subsets from 8 or 9 donors, TCR beta-chain repertoires were profiled. Of the eight sequenced donors, seven were found to be HCMV-seropositive and one was found to be HCMV-seronegative. Libraries were sequenced as 2 x 150 bp reads on Illumina HiSeq 2000/2500, MiSeq or NextSeq. Randomly selected healthy volunteers, three men and five women, were used as the eight sequenced donors. Results and caveats for the whole study, not just this receptor: Those dominant clonotypes were again the most abundant among CD3+CD56-NKG2C+ cells in several donors, at about 28.3-60.1%. In six donors, the dominant CD3+CD56+NKG2C+ clonotypes ranked among the top 10 CD8+ clonotypes, making up 1.0-7.0% of CD8+ T cells. It remained unclear whether the expanded NKG2C-expressing T cell clones were specific for HCMV antigens.

A commercial ELISA kit detecting HCMV-specific IgG in serum was used to determine HCMV serostatus. Ficoll density gradient centrifugation was used to isolate peripheral blood mononuclear cells from blood. Instrument used: Illumina HiSeq 2000. TCR beta cDNA libraries were made by 5'RACE template switching that added a universal primer site and unique molecular identifiers. cDNA synthesis was primed from the TCR beta constant segment, followed by two successive PCR amplification steps. As for how the authors treated the data: MIGEC handled demultiplexing of the reads and grouping by UMI, while MiTCR was used to assemble and quantify clonotypes. To remove erroneous sequences, TCR cDNA sequences were retained only when supported by two or more reads. The tcR package was used for downstream repertoire analysis, with clonotypes matched between fractions based on CDR3 nucleotide sequence plus V segment. VDJmatch was used to annotate antigen specificity against VDJdb, with one amino acid substitution in CDR3 allowed. Once TCRdb had reprocessed the reads, it stored one entry per CDR3 protein sequence and supplied no DNA. TCRdb, rather than the study authors, made the V and J calls. The table kept for this sample lists 130,000 to 150,000 distinct CDR3 sequences. The ten largest clones add up to roughly 12% of the sample.

For CDR1 and CDR2, the germline V gene (reference sequence) lists LNHDA and SQIVND. There are 15 amino acids in the CDR3, from cysteine to phenylalanine inclusive. Only the protein is on record. The chain is made from TRBV19 and TRBJ2-3. The sequencing sample was made of blood T cells: a sorted CD56 or NKG2C T cell subset, CD4+ or CD8+ T cells, or bulk PBMC T cells (not recorded which). This receptor was obtained from a man between 18 and 35 years old in good health. Donor details come from another sample of the same person, matched by shared clones. The CDR3 reads as follows: CASKDWATSTDTQYF.